This T cell receptor beta chain was profiled in a study of immune characterization of retroperitoneal liposarcoma. This clonotype has more than one count but fewer than ten. Each CDR3 protein is one row after TCRdb ran MiXCR on the PCR reads. The sample has about 10,000 distinct CDR3 sequences; approximately 30% are singletons. The CDR3 runs 17 residues. Trimming removed 0 bases from V and 2 bases from J, with 17 bases in between. Germline CDR1 reads MNHEY; CDR2 reads SVGAGI. Specimen: tumor tissue. This receptor was taken from a male donor with retroperitoneal liposarcoma. The chain carries TRBV6-5 and TRBJ2-7, with a weak D call TRBD2 (6 bases). The chain's CDR3 is CASSYSIGGAQAYEQYF. CDR3 nucleotide sequence: TGTGCCAGCAGTTACTCGATTGGAGGGGCTCAGGCCTACGAGCAGTACTTC.